What follows is one T cell receptor beta chain and its context. This sample is part of a study of blood T cell repertoires in COVID-19. Study context: Samples taken during acute and convalescent COVID-19 were collected in the United States, Italy and Spain. PBMCs, B-cell-depleted T cells, or T cells were the source of the cDNA or gDNA that made up the material.

Original analysis: Reference gene primer amplification yielded estimated nucleated cell counts. Measured with immunoSEQ multiplex PCR; TCRdb has only the in-frame clones, and not every one. The DNA gave D and trimming, while V, J and clone size come from that table. The data show 50,000 to 75,000 clones, more than 70% seen once. V lost 1 base to trimming and J lost 7 bases; unmatched junction nucleotides: 11. Germline lookup yields CDR1 GTSNPN and CDR2 SVGIG (reference sequence). The length of the CDR3 is 16 residues. The source is a woman aged 45-59 years with active or convalescent COVID-19. V usage is TRBV30 and J usage is TRBJ1-5, with TRBD1 matching over 9 bases. The source material was peripheral blood. CDR3 residues: CAWSDGGGTGRQPQHF. The CDR3 DNA reads as TGTGCCTGGAGTGACGGGGGAGGGACAGGGAGACAGCCCCAGCATTTT.